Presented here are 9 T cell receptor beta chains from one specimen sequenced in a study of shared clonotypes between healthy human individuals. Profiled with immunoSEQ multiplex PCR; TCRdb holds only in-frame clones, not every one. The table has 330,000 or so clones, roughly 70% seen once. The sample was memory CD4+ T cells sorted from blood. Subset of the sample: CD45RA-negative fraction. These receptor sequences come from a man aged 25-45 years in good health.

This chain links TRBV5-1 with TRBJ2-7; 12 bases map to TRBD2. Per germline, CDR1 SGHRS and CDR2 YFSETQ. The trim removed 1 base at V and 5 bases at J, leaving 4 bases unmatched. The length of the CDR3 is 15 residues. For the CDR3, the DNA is TGCGCCAGCAGCTTGAGGACTAGCGGGACTCACGAGCAGTACTTC. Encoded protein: CASSLRTSGTHEQYF.

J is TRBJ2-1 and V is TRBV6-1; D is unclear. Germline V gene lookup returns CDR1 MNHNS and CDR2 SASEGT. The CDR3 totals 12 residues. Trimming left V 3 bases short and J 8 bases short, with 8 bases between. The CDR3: CASSEPPYEQFF. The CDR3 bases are TGTGCCAGCAGTGAGCCCCCTTATGAGCAGTTCTTC.

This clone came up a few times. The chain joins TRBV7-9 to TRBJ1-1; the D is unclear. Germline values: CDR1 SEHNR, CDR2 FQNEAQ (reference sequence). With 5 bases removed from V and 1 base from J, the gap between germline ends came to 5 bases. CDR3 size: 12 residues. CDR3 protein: CASSHENTEAFF. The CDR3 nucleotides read TGTGCCAGCAGCCACGAGAACACTGAAGCTTTCTTT.

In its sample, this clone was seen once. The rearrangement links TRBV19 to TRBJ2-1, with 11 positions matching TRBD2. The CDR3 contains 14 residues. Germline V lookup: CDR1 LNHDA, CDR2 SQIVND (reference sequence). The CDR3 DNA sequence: TGTGCGGTGGATCTACTAGCGGGAGTTAATGAGCAGTTCTTC. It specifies CAVDLLAGVNEQFF.

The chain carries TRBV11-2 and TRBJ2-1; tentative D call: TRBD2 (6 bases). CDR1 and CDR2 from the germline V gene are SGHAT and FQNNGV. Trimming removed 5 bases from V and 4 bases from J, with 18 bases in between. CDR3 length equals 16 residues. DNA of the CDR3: TGTGCCAGCAGCCGATCCGGGAGAGTCGATTACAATGAGCAGTTCTTC. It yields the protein CASSRSGRVDYNEQFF.

Here the CDR3 DNA reads TGTGCCAGCTCACCACCCGAGACAAGACAGCCCCAGCATTTT. Amino acids: CASSPPETRQPQHF. This chain links TRBV18 with TRBJ1-5; the D is unclear. Trimming took 0 bases from V and 7 from J, leaving 10 bases between them. The germline CDR1 and CDR2 sequences are KGHSH and LQKENI. This CDR3 is 14 amino acids long.

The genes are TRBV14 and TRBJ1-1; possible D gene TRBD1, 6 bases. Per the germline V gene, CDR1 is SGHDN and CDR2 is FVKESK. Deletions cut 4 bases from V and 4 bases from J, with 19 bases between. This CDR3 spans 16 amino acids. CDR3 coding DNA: TGTGCCAGCAGCCTAAAAGGGGGGGGAGAGGGCACTGAAGCTTTCTTT. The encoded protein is CASSLKGGGEGTEAFF.

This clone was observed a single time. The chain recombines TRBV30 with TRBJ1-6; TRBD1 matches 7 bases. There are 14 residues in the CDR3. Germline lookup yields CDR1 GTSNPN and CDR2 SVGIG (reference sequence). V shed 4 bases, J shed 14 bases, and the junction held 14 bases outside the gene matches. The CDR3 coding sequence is TGTGCCTGGATCACCCGAGGGGGCCTTAGGTCCCTCCACTTT. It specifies CAWITRGGLRSLHF.

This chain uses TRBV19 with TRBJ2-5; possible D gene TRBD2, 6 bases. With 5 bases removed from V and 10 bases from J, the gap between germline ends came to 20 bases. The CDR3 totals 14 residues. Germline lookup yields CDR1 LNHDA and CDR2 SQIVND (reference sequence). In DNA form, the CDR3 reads TGTGCCAGTAGTCCCGGGGGTCTGGCGATGGTCCAGTACTTC. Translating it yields CASSPGGLAMVQYF.